The present TCR beta chain was sequenced within a study of response to subunit inactivated influenza vaccine. Via MiXCR, TCRdb re-called the RT-PCR reads, giving one row per CDR3 protein. The data show about 620,000 distinct CDR3 sequences, with around 11% seen just once and 11% held by the top ten. Germline V gene sequence: CDR1 MGHDK, CDR2 SYGVNS. V dropped 5 bases and J dropped 3 bases, with 20 bases sitting between them. The CDR3 is 16 residues long. The sample also formed part of further work on T cells expressing NK-cell markers. That work contributes: 5'RACE template switching with UMIs generated TCR beta cDNA. Dominant NKG2C+ clonotypes in six donors made up about 1.0-7.0% of CD8+ T cells. The same clonotypes also predominated in the CD3+CD56-NKG2C+ fraction of four donors. Unclear, still, was the HCMV specificity of the expanded NKG2C+ T cell clones.

The receptor comes from a man between 50 and 59 years old who received an inactivated influenza vaccine. This specimen was PBMCs from blood, taken on the day of vaccination. J is TRBJ2-7 and V is TRBV25-1; D tentatively fits TRBD1 or TRBD2 (5 bases each). Here the CDR3 DNA reads TGTGCCAGCAGTCCCTTCCCGGGACGCCACGTCTACGAGCAGTACTTC. Protein sequence: CASSPFPGRHVYEQYF.